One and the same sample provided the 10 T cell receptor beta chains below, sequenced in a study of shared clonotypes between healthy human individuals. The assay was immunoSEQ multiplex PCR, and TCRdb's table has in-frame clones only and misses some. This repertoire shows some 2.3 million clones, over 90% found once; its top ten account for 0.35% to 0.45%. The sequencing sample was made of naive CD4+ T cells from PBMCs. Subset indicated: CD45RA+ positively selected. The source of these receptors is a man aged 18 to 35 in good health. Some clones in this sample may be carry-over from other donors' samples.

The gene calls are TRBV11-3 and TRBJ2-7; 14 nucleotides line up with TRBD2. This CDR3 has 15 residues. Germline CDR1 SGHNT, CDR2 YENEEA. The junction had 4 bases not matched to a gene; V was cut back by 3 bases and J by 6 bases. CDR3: CASSLGLAGVREQYF. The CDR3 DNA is TGTGCCAGCAGCTTGGGACTAGCGGGAGTACGCGAGCAGTACTTC.

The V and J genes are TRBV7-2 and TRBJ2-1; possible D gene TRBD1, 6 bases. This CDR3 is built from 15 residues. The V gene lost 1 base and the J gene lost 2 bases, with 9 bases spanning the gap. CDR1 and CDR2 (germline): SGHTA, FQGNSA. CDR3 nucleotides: TGTGCCAGCAGCTTAGTGGGGGCCACCTACAATGAGCAGTTCTTC. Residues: CASSLVGATYNEQFF.

CDR3 nucleotides: TGTGCCAGCAGTGGAAGGGGCCTCCAGTACTTC. Its protein product is CASSGRGLQYF. V and J are TRBV2 and TRBJ2-7, with TRBD1 as a possible D gene (5 bases). This CDR3 spans 11 amino acids. V gave up 4 bases and J gave up 10 bases, with 11 bases separating them. CDR1 is SNHLY, CDR2 FYNNEI, per germline.

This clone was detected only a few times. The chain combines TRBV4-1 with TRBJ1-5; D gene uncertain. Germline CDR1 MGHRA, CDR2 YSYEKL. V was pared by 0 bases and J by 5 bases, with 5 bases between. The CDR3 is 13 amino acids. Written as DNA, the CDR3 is TGCGCCAGCAGCCAAGATAGTGATCAGCCCCAGCATTTT. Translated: CASSQDSDQPQHF.

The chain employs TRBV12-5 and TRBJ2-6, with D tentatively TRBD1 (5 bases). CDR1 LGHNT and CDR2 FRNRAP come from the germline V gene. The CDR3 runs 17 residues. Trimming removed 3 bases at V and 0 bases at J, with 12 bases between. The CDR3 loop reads CASGFSDTASGANVLTF. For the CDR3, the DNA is TGTGCTAGTGGTTTTTCGGACACCGCCTCTGGGGCCAACGTCCTGACTTTC.

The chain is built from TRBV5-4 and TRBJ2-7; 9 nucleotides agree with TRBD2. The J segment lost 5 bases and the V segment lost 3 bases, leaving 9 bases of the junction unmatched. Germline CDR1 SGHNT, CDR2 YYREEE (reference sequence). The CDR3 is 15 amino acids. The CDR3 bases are TGTGCCAGCAGCTCCCCCGTAGCGGGAGCTAACGAGCAGTACTTC. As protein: CASSSPVAGANEQYF.

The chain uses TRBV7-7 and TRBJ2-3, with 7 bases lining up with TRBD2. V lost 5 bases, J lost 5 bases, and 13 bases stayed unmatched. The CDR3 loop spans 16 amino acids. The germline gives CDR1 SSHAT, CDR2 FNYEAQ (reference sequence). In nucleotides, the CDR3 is TGTGCCAGCAGCCCTAGAGGGGCGGGAGCGGGAGATACGCAGTATTTT. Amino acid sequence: CASSPRGAGAGDTQYF.

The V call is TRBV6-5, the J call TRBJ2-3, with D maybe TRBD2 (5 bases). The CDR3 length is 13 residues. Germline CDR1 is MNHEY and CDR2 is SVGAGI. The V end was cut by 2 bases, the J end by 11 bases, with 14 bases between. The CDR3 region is CASSYRLSAGQYF. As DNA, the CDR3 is TGTGCCAGCAGTTACCGATTGTCCGCGGGGCAGTATTTT.

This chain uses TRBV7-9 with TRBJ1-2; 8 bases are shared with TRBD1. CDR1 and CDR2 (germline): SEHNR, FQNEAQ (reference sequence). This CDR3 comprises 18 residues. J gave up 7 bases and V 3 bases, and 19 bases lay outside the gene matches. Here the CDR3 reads CASSFVSPGGRGQSGYTF. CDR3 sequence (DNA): TGTGCCAGCAGCTTCGTCTCCCCTGGCGGCAGGGGGCAAAGTGGCTACACCTTC.

The CDR3 is CASSREWAGSSGNQPQHF. CDR3 bases: TGCGCCAGCAGCCGGGAGTGGGCAGGGAGTAGCGGCAATCAGCCCCAGCATTTT. The rearrangement links TRBV5-1 to TRBJ1-5; maybe TRBD1 (5 bases). Per the germline V gene, CDR1 is SGHRS and CDR2 is YFSETQ. The CDR3 length is 18 residues. Trimming shortened V by 4 bases and J by 2 bases, and 22 bases separated the two germline ends.